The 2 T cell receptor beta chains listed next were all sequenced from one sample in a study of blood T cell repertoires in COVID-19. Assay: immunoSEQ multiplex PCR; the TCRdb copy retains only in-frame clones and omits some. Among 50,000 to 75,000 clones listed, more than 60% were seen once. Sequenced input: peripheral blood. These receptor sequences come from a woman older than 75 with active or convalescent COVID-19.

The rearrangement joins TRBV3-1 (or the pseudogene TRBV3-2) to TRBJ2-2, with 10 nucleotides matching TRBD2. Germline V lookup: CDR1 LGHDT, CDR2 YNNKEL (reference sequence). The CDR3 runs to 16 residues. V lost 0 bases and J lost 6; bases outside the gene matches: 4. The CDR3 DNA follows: TGTGCCAGCAGCCAAGAAAGCGGGGGGGCCCCCGGGGAGCTGTTTTTT. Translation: CASSQESGGAPGELFF.

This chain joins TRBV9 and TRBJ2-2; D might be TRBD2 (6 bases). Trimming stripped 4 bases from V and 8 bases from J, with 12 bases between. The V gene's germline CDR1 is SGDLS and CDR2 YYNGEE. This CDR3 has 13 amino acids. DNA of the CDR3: TGTGCCAGCAGCCCTCTTCTAGCGGGGGAGCTGTTTTTT. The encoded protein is CASSPLLAGELFF.